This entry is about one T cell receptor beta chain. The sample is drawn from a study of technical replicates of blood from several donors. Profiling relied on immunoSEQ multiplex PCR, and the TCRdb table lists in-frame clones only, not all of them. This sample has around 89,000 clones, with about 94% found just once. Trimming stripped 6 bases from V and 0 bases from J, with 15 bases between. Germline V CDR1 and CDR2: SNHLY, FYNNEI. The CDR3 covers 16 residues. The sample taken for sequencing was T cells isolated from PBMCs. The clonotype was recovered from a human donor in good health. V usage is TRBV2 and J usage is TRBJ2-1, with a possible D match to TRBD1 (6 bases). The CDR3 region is CASSSTGLSSYNEQFF. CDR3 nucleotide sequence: TGTGCCAGCAGCTCGACAGGCTTAAGCTCCTACAATGAGCAGTTCTTC.